This is a list of T cell receptor beta chains from one sample in a study of OX40 agonist ivuxolimab in advanced cancers. Repertoires were generated with immunoSEQ multiplex PCR, while TCRdb's copy carries only in-frame clones and drops some. Altogether fewer than 70,000 clones are present, 75% to 90% being singletons, with the ten largest covering about 2.7%. Material: CD4+ or CD8+ T cells sorted from blood, obtained in a trial of the OX40 agonist ivuxolimab. Receptors originate from an adult with an advanced solid tumor such as melanoma, head and neck, liver or kidney cancer. The CDR3 runs from the conserved cysteine through the conserved F or W. The order of the fields is V gene, J gene, D gene, clone size, CDR3 DNA, CDR3 protein. D genes are given only for firm matches. The size entry is marked missing in some rows and otherwise reads once, few, many or a size class.

TRBV25-1,TRBJ2-3,TRBD2,.,TGTGCCAGCAGTGATAGTAGCGGGGGGTACACAGATACGCAGTATTTT,CASSDSSGGYTDTQYF
TRBV6-1,TRBJ2-1,.,.,TGTGCCAGCAGTGCTTCAGGGTATGAGCAGTTCTTC,CASSASGYEQFF
TRBV6-5,TRBJ2-7,.,once,TGTGCCAGCAGTTACTCGGATAGTTCCTCCTACGAGCAGTACTTC,CASSYSDSSSYEQYF
TRBV11-2,TRBJ1-2,.,few,TGTGCCACACAGGGAACTTGGGACTATGGCTACACCTTC,CATQGTWDYGYTF
TRBV12-5,TRBJ2-3,.,.,TGTGCTAGTGGTTTGGCCGCAGTAGCAGATACGCAGTATTTT,CASGLAAVADTQYF
TRBV29-1,TRBJ2-7,TRBD2,.,TGCAGCGTTTCACTAGCGGGAGAAGGGAGGCAGTACTTC,CSVSLAGEGRQYF
TRBV5-1,TRBJ1-1,.,.,TGCGCCAGCAGCTTTGTCATGAACACTGAAGCTTTCTTT,CASSFVMNTEAFF
TRBV19,TRBJ2-1,TRBD2,.,TGTGCCAGTAGTCGGACTAGCGGGGGTGTGAATGAGCAGTTCTTC,CASSRTSGGVNEQFF
TRBV19,TRBJ1-5,.,few,TGTGCCAGTAGGACAAGCCGGGGCAATCAGCCCCAGCATTTT,CASRTSRGNQPQHF
TRBV19,TRBJ1-2,TRBD1,few,TGTGCCAGTAGCCTCACAGGGGACGGCTACACCTTC,CASSLTGDGYTF
TRBV7-9,TRBJ2-5,.,.,TGTGCCAGCAGCTCCCCAGAGACCCAGTACTTC,CASSSPETQYF
TRBV12-5,TRBJ2-3,TRBD2,.,TGTGCTAGTGGTGGACTAGCTGGCACAGATACGCAGTATTTT,CASGGLAGTDTQYF
TRBV28,TRBJ2-4,.,.,TGTGCCAGCAGCCTCGATTGGGGCCAGGGAGCCAAAAACATTCAGTACTTC,CASSLDWGQGAKNIQYF
TRBV4-3,TRBJ2-1,.,.,TGCGCCAGCAGCCAAGATCAGAACCGGGGGCAGTTCTTC,CASSQDQNRGQFF
TRBV9,TRBJ2-2,.,.,TGTGCCAGCAGCGTACAGGGGAGGACCGGGGAGCTGTTTTTT,CASSVQGRTGELFF
TRBV5-1,TRBJ2-5,.,.,TGCGCCAGCAGCTTGTCCGGGGCGCCCCAAGAGACCCAGTACTTC,CASSLSGAPQETQYF
TRBV21-1,TRBJ2-7,.,.,TGTGCCAGCAGCAAAGAAGGGATTCGCTCCTACGAGCAGTACTTC,CASSKEGIRSYEQYF
TRBV13,TRBJ2-7,TRBD2,.,TGTGCCAGCAGCTTTGGCCAGGGAGGGAACGAGCAGTACTTC,CASSFGQGGNEQYF
TRBV6-1,TRBJ1-1,.,.,TGTGCCAGCGCTGGGACACTTGAAGCTTTCTTT,CASAGTLEAFF
TRBV5-1,TRBJ2-7,.,.,TGCGCCAGCAGCTTGGGAGTTACAGAATCTCACGAGCAGTACTTC,CASSLGVTESHEQYF
TRBV19,TRBJ2-3,TRBD2,.,TGTGCCAGTAGTATAAGCGGGGTAGTCACAGATACGCAGTATTTT,CASSISGVVTDTQYF
TRBV7-3,TRBJ1-1,.,.,TGTGCCAGCAGCCCTTTCGTATCCGGGACCCCGGGTATCTTT,CASSPFVSGTPGIF
TRBV5-4,TRBJ2-1,TRBD1,.,TGTGCCAGCAGTCGGGACAGGGCAGGGGAGCAGTTCTTC,CASSRDRAGEQFF
TRBV28,TRBJ2-4,.,.,TGTGCCAGCAGGACGGATCTAGCCAAAAACATTCAGTACTTC,CASRTDLAKNIQYF
TRBV5-4,TRBJ1-2,TRBD1,.,TGTGCCAGCAGGCCGGGACAGACAGCTAACTATGGCTACACCTTC,CASRPGQTANYGYTF
TRBV19,TRBJ1-5,TRBD1,.,TGTGCCAGTAGACAGGGGACTCAGCCCCAGCATTTT,CASRQGTQPQHF
TRBV2,TRBJ2-1,.,.,TGTGCCAGCAGTGAAAACAGTGCGGCCAATGAGCAGTTCTTC,CASSENSAANEQFF
TRBV7-9,TRBJ2-1,.,.,TGTGCCAGCAGCTTATCTGGACAGCTCAATGAGCAGTTCTTC,CASSLSGQLNEQFF
TRBV29-1,TRBJ1-1,.,.,TGCAGCGGAGTGACGGGACCTGTACCCCCTGAAGCTTTCTTT,CSGVTGPVPPEAFF
TRBV2,TRBJ2-3,TRBD2,.,TGTGCCAGCGTGACTAGCTTCACAGATACGCAGTATTTT,CASVTSFTDTQYF
TRBV7-2,TRBJ2-5,.,.,TGTGCCAGCAGCTCATACCTAGCAGTCCAAGAGACCCAGTACTTC,CASSSYLAVQETQYF
TRBV5-1,TRBJ2-3,.,.,TGCGCCAGCAGCCCCACACAGGAGAGCACAGATACGCAGTATTTT,CASSPTQESTDTQYF
TRBV30,TRBJ1-4,.,.,TGTGCCTGGAGGCTAGGGGGGAGGGAAAAACTGTTTTTT,CAWRLGGREKLFF
TRBV10-3,TRBJ2-3,.,.,TGTGCCATCAGTGATCGGGAGACAGATACGCAGTATTTT,CAISDRETDTQYF
TRBV27,TRBJ1-5,TRBD1,.,TGTGCCAGCAGCTCGGAAGGACAGGCTAATCAGCCCCAGCATTTT,CASSSEGQANQPQHF
TRBV6-6,TRBJ1-6,.,.,TGTGCCACCTACGGGGCCGGAAGCTCCTATAATTCACCCCTCCACTTT,CATYGAGSSYNSPLHF
TRBV9,TRBJ2-5,TRBD1,.,TGTGCCAGCAGCGTAGAATCCCACAGGGGCGGGACCCAGTACTTC,CASSVESHRGGTQYF
TRBV19,TRBJ1-5,.,.,TGTGCCAGTACCCAACGGGAGAGCAATCAGCCCCAGCATTTT,CASTQRESNQPQHF
TRBV5-8,TRBJ2-5,.,few,TGTGCCAGCAGCTTACGGACCTACCAAGAGACCCAGTACTTC,CASSLRTYQETQYF
TRBV11-2,TRBJ1-5,.,.,TGTGCCAGCAGCTTAGATGGTGGACAGCCCCAGCATTTT,CASSLDGGQPQHF
TRBV9,TRBJ1-5,.,.,TGTGCCAGCAGCGTAGGGGGGCCGGGGAGCAATCAGCCCCAGCATTTT,CASSVGGPGSNQPQHF
TRBV28,TRBJ1-2,.,.,TGTGCCAGCACAACGACCCTGGGGCACTATGGCTACACCTTC,CASTTTLGHYGYTF
TRBV28,TRBJ2-2,.,.,TGTGCCAGCAGGGGGGGGACAGCCCTTTACGACACCGGGGAGCTGTTTTTT,CASRGGTALYDTGELFF
TRBV11-3,TRBJ2-7,.,.,TGTGCCAGCAGCCTCAGGAGGTCTAACTACGAGCAGTACTTC,CASSLRRSNYEQYF
TRBV7-9,TRBJ1-5,TRBD1,.,TGTGCCAGCAGCACCGGGACAGGGGAACAGCCCCAGCATTTT,CASSTGTGEQPQHF